This TCR beta chain is drawn from a study of blood T cell repertoires in COVID-19. Background on the study: Sources were T cells, B-cell-depleted T cells, or PBMCs; the material itself was cDNA or gDNA.

This clone has a handful of counts. Individuals aged roughly 18 to 95 years were recruited from 24 US areas. Participants had their cohort set by participant-reported clinical history. In the source study's methods: How many nucleated cells were present was estimated from reference gene primer amplification. The protocol was immunoSEQ multiplex PCR, while the TCRdb copy is restricted to in-frame clones and leaves out a portion. The V and J calls and the clone size are those of that table, but D and trimming were determined from the DNA. The data contain under 500,000 clones, 70% to 90% of them singletons. V was pared by 2 bases and J by 6 bases, with 2 bases of the junction left unmatched. Germline values: CDR1 SGHAT, CDR2 FQDESV (reference sequence). The CDR3 contains 14 residues.

The rearrangement links TRBV11-1 to TRBJ2-1; 9 bases map to TRBD2. Sequenced: PBMCs or T cells enriched from blood (not recorded which). The origin of this receptor is a young woman with acute COVID-19. Here the CDR3 DNA reads TGTGCCAGCAGCTTAATGCGGGGGGGCAATGAGCAGTTCTTC. Translated, it gives CASSLMRGGNEQFF.